This record concerns one T cell receptor beta chain sequence. How the authors handled the data: Estimates of nucleated cell counts were drawn from the amplification of reference gene primers. The table came from immunoSEQ multiplex PCR; TCRdb's copy has only in-frame clones and leaves some out. V, J and clone size are those of that table, while D and trimming were read from the DNA. Among some 60,000 clones listed, about three quarters were seen once. The germline gives CDR1 SGHRS, CDR2 YFSETQ. The ends lost 4 bases at V and 4 bases at J; junction bases unmatched: 10. The CDR3 totals 16 residues. This entry comes from a study of blood T cell repertoires in COVID-19. Study information: T cells, B-cell-depleted T cells, or PBMCs provided the cDNA or gDNA that served as material.

The sequenced sample was peripheral blood. This TCR derives from a man aged 30 to 45 with COVID-19, enrolled during active disease. V usage is TRBV5-1 and J usage is TRBJ2-2; 7 bases are a match to TRBD2. In DNA, the CDR3 is TGCGCCAGCAGCCCGGGAGGCCGGGGGAGCACCGGGGAGCTGTTTTTT. Translating gives CASSPGGRGSTGELFF.